These T cell receptor beta chains were read from a single sample in a study of brain T cells in children with intractable seizures. Repertoires were generated with immunoSEQ multiplex PCR, while TCRdb's copy carries only in-frame clones and drops some. The sample carries 95,000 to 120,000 clones, approximately 94% recorded once. Specimen: peripheral blood, collected at surgery. Every receptor here comes from a boy in the first two years of life with hemimegalencephaly and intractable seizures. Each CDR3 is given with its conserved first and last residue. D genes are given only for firm matches. Size is stated for part of the rows, as once, few or many counts, or as a class when the clone is expanded.

>.|TRBJ1-5|.|TRBV27
TGTGCCAGCAGTTTACGGCAGGCTAGCAATCAGCCCCAGCATTTT
CASSLRQASNQPQHF
>.|TRBJ1-1|.|TRBV5-6
TGTGCCAGCAGCTCCTGGAACACTGAAGCTTTCTTT
CASSSWNTEAFF
>.|TRBJ2-7|TRBD1|TRBV28
TGTGCCAGCACCCCTTCGGACAGGTTCTACGAGCAGTACTTC
CASTPSDRFYEQYF
>.|TRBJ1-5|.|TRBV5-1
TGCGCCAGCAGCTTGGGGTTGGGGCAGCCCCAGCATTTT
CASSLGLGQPQHF
>.|TRBJ2-7|.|TRBV28
TGTGCCAGCAACCACATACGAACGGGAGAGCAGTACTTC
CASNHIRTGEQYF
>.|TRBJ2-5|TRBD2|TRBV11-2
TGTGCCAGCAGCTCCCTGAGGGGCGGGAGTGGGCAAGAGACCCAGTACTTC
CASSSLRGGSGQETQYF
>once|TRBJ2-5|TRBD1|TRBV7-2
TGTGCCAGCAGCTTAGTTCGGACAGGGGGCGGAAAAGAGACCCAGTACTTC
CASSLVRTGGGKETQYF
>.|TRBJ2-1|TRBD2|TRBV28
TGTGCCAGCAGACGTCCTAGCGGGAGACAGTTCTTC
CASRRPSGRQFF
>.|TRBJ1-3|.|TRBV29-1
TGCAGCGTTGCGACGGCCTCCTCTGGAAACACCATATATTTT
CSVATASSGNTIYF
>once|TRBJ1-4|TRBD1|TRBV2
TGTGCCAGCCGGACAGGGGAGGACGAAAAACTGTTTTTT
CASRTGEDEKLFF
>.|TRBJ2-1|.|TRBV7-9
TGTGCCAGCAGCTTAAGAGGGCGGACGGACAATGAGCAGTTCTTC
CASSLRGRTDNEQFF
>.|TRBJ1-5|TRBD1|TRBV6-4
TGTGCCAGCAGTGTCTTCACAGGGGGAATTCAGCCCCAGCATTTT
CASSVFTGGIQPQHF
>.|TRBJ2-1|TRBD2|TRBV27
TGTGCCAGCAGTTTTCGTACTAGCGGGAGAGGTACCTACAATGAGCAGTTCTTC
CASSFRTSGRGTYNEQFF
>.|TRBJ2-7|.|TRBV7-8
TGTGCCAGCAGCCTCAACGTGGGTGGTTCCTACGAGCAGTACTTC
CASSLNVGGSYEQYF
>.|TRBJ1-2|.|TRBV13
TGTGCCTCCAACCCGGCCGACTTC
CASNPADF
>.|TRBJ2-5|.|TRBV7-8
TGTGCCAGCAGCTTTTGGGCCAGGGCCCCACAAGAGACCCAGTACTTC
CASSFWARAPQETQYF
>.|TRBJ2-1|TRBD2|TRBV5-1
TGCGCCAGCAGCCCTGCTAGCGGGAGATTGGGTGAGCAGTTCTTC
CASSPASGRLGEQFF
>.|TRBJ2-5|.|TRBV27
TGTGCCAGCAGCCGGGCCGTGCAAGGGACCCAGTACTTC
CASSRAVQGTQYF
>.|TRBJ2-3|.|TRBV20-1
TGCAGTGCTAGTCTTGGAAGCACAGATACGCAGTATTTT
CSASLGSTDTQYF
>.|TRBJ2-7|.|TRBV12-3/TRBV12-4
TGTGCCAGCAGTCCCCCCGGCGAGCAGTACTTC
CASSPPGEQYF
>.|TRBJ2-7|.|TRBV28
TGTGCCAGCAGTTCGACAGGTTCCTACGAGCAGTACTTC
CASSSTGSYEQYF
>.|TRBJ1-2|.|TRBV19
TGTGCCAGTAGTAGCGCCTGGGGGGATGGCTACACCTTC
CASSSAWGDGYTF
>.|TRBJ1-2|.|TRBV15
TGTGCCACCAGATTACTACAGGGTCCCGCCGCATATGGCTACACCTTC
CATRLLQGPAAYGYTF
>.|TRBJ1-1|.|TRBV6-4
TGTGCCAGCAGAACAACCGGCGGAAACCCTGAAGCTTTCTTT
CASRTTGGNPEAFF
>.|TRBJ1-2|.|TRBV27
TGTGCCAGCAGTTTCGCGGGGGGAATTGTCTATGGCTACACCTTC
CASSFAGGIVYGYTF
>.|TRBJ2-4|.|TRBV5-4
TGTGCCAGCAGTTTCGGACAGAGAAACATTCAGTACTTC
CASSFGQRNIQYF
>.|TRBJ2-7|.|TRBV28
TGTGCCAGCAGTCCTTCAGGGGAAGGGGTCTACGAGCAGTACTTC
CASSPSGEGVYEQYF
>.|TRBJ2-1|TRBD2|TRBV23-1
TGCGCCAGCAGTCAAGGACTAGCGGGAGGGCCAGACAATGAGCAGTTCTTC
CASSQGLAGGPDNEQFF
>.|TRBJ1-5|TRBD1|TRBV18
TGTGCCAGCTCACCGTCTTGGACAGGGGGCGGTCAGCCCCAGCATTTT
CASSPSWTGGGQPQHF
>.|TRBJ2-2|.|TRBV20-1
TGCAGTGCTAGTTCCCGTATTGACGGGGAGCTGTTTTTT
CSASSRIDGELFF
>.|TRBJ2-7|.|TRBV7-7
TGTGCCAGCAGCTTCGGCGGGACCAGCGGCGAGCAGTACTTC
CASSFGGTSGEQYF
>.|TRBJ2-3|.|TRBV18
TGTGCCAGCTCACAACGGGGAGATACGCAGTATTTT
CASSQRGDTQYF
>.|TRBJ2-2|TRBD2|TRBV27
TGTGCCAGCAGTTTTGTCAGCGGGAGTTACACCGGGGAGCTGTTTTTT
CASSFVSGSYTGELFF
>.|TRBJ2-2|.|TRBV5-1
TGCGCCAGCAGCCCAACAGGGCCCCACACCGGGGAGCTGTTTTTT
CASSPTGPHTGELFF
>.|TRBJ2-3|.|TRBV7-5
TGTGTCAGAAGCTTAAGGAATCAGGACCGCAAGTATTTT
CVRSLRNQDRKYF
>.|TRBJ1-2|TRBD1|TRBV4-1
TGCGCCAGCAGCCAATCCTCCGGGACAGGGACTGCTGGCTACACCTTC
CASSQSSGTGTAGYTF
>.|TRBJ1-4|TRBD1|TRBV24-1
TGTGCCACCAGTGATCCACGACAGGGGAGCGAAAAACTGTTTTTT
CATSDPRQGSEKLFF
>.|TRBJ2-7|.|TRBV5-8
TGTGCCAGCAGCTCGGGGATGGAGGGACCACGAAGGGGGCAGTACTTC
CASSSGMEGPRRGQYF
>.|TRBJ2-7|TRBD2|TRBV6-2/TRBV6-3
TGTGCCAGCAGTTACACCGCTACTAGCGGGAGTTACTACGAGCAGTACTTC
CASSYTATSGSYYEQYF
>.|TRBJ2-7|.|TRBV7-2
TGTGCCAGCAGCTTAGAGAGGGCCTACGAGCAGTACTTC
CASSLERAYEQYF
>.|TRBJ2-3|TRBD2|TRBV27
TGTGCCAGCAGTTTAATCTCAGCGGGAGGCACAGATACGCAGTATTTT
CASSLISAGGTDTQYF
>.|TRBJ2-7|.|TRBV4-1
TGCGCCAGCAGCCAAGAGGAAGGGTTGACCTACGAGCAGTACTTC
CASSQEEGLTYEQYF
>.|TRBJ2-1|.|TRBV24-1
TGTGCCACCAGTGACCAGGGGATCGGCCCTTACAATGAGCAGTTCTTC
CATSDQGIGPYNEQFF
>.|TRBJ2-3|.|TRBV5-1
TGCGCCAGCAGCTTGGGGACAGTGGGTGTTCCGCAGTATTTT
CASSLGTVGVPQYF
>.|TRBJ2-1|.|TRBV27
TGTGCCAGCAGTCCCCGCGGGCCGGGCGCCTACAATGAGCAGTTCTTC
CASSPRGPGAYNEQFF